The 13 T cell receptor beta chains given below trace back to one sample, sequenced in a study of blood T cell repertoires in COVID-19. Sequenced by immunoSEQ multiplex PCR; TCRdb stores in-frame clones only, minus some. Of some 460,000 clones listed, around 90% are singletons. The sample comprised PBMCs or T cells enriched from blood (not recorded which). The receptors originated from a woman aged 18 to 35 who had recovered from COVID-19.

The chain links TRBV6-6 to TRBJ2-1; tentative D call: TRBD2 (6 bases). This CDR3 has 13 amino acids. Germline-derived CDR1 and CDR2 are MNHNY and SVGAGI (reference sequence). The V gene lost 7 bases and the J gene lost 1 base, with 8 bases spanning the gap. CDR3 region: CASMTSSYNEQFF. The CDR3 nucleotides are TGTGCCAGCATGACTAGTTCCTACAATGAGCAGTTCTTC.

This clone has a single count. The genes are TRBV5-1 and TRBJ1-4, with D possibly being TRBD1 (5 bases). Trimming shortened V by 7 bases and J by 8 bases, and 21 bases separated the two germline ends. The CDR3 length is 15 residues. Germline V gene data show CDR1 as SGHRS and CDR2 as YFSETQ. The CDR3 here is CASRRTLQKGEKLFF. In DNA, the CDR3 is TGCGCCAGCCGCCGGACACTCCAAAAAGGGGAAAAACTGTTTTTT.

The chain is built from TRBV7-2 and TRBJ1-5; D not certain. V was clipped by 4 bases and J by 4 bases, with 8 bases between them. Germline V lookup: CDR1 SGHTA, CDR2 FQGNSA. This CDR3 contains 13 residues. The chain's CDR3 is CASSYGVNQPQHF. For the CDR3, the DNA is TGTGCCAGCAGCTATGGAGTGAATCAGCCCCAGCATTTT. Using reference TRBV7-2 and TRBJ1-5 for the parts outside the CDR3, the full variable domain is GAGVSQSPSNKVTEKGKDVELRCDPISGHTALYWYRQSLGQGLEFLIYFQGNSAPDKSGLPSDRFSAERTGGSVSTLTIQRTQQEDSAVYLCASSYGVNQPQHFGDGTRLSIL.

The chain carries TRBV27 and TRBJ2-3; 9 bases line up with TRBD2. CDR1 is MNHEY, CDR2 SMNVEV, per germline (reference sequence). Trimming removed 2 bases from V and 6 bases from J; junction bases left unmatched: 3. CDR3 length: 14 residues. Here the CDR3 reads CASSLGLAGDTQYF. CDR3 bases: TGTGCCAGCAGTTTAGGGCTAGCGGGGGATACGCAGTATTTT.

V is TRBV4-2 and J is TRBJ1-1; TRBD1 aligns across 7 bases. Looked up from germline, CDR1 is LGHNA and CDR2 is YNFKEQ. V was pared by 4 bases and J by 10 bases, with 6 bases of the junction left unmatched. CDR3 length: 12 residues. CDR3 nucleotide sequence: TGTGCCAGCAGCCCTACCGCAGGGGGAGCTTTCTTT. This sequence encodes CASSPTAGGAFF.

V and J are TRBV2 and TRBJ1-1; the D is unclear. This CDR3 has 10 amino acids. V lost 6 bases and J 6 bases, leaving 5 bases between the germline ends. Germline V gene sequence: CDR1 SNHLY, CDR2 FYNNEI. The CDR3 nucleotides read TGTGCCAGCAGGTCGGCTGAAGCTTTCTTT. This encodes CASRSAEAFF.

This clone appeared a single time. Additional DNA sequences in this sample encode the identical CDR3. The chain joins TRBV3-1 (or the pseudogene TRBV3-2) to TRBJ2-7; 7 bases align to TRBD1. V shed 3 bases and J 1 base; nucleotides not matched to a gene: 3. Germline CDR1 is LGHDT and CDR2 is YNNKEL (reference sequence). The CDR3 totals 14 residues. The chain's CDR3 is CASSQGQISYEQYF. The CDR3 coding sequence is TGTGCCAGCAGCCAGGGACAGATTTCCTACGAGCAGTACTTC.

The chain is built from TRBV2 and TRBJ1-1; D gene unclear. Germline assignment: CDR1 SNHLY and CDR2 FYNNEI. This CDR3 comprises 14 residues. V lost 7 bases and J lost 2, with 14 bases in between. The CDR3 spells CASTRRESNTEAFF. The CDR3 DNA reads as TGTGCCAGCACCCGAAGGGAGTCTAACACTGAAGCTTTCTTT.

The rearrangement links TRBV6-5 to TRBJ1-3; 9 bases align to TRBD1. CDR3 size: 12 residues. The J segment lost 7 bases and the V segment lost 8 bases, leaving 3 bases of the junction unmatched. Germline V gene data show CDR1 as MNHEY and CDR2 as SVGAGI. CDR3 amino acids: CASGTGRNTIYF. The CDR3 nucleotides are TGTGCCAGCGGGACAGGGAGGAACACCATATATTTT.

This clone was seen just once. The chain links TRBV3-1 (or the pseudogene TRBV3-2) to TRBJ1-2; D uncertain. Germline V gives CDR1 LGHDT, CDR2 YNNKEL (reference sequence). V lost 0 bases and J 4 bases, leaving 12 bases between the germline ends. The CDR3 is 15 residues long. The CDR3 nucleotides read TGTGCCAGCAGCCAAGAAACCCATAGTATCTATGGCTACACCTTC. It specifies CASSQETHSIYGYTF.

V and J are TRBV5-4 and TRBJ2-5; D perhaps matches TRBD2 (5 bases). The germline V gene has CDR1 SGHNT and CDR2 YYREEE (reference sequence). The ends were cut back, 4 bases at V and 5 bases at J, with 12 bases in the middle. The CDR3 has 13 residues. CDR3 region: CASSGTSRETQYF. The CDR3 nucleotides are TGTGCCAGCAGCGGTACTAGTCGGGAGACCCAGTACTTC.

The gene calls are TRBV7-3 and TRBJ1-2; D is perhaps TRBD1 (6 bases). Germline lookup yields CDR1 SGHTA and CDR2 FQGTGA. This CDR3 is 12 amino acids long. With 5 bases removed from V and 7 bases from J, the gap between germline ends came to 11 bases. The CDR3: CASSGGLGGYTF. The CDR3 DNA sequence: TGTGCCAGCAGCGGGGGCCTGGGTGGCTACACCTTC.

CDR3 nucleotides: TGTGCCAGCAGTGGTGGGGCCTTGTATGAGCAGTTCTTC. Amino acids: CASSGGALYEQFF. The chain is built from TRBV2 and TRBJ2-1; D may be TRBD1 (5 bases). Trimming cost V 4 bases and J 8 bases, with 12 bases left between them. Per the germline V gene, CDR1 is SNHLY and CDR2 is FYNNEI. This CDR3 has 13 amino acids.